The clone carrying this T cell receptor (beta chain) appeared a few times. This sample stems from a study of cytomegalovirus exposure and HLA in healthy donors. PCR was performed using 60 Vbeta and 13 Jbeta primers. The table came from immunoSEQ multiplex PCR; TCRdb's copy has only in-frame clones and leaves some out. The table lists 180,000 or so clones, approximately 83% of them singletons. Germline V gives CDR1 SGHDT, CDR2 YYEEEE. The CDR3 sequence is 17 residues long. The V gene end was trimmed by 4 bases and the J gene end by 4 bases; junction bases not matched to a gene: 9. The sequence was obtained from a man younger than 30 in good health and CMV-seropositive. The V gene is TRBV5-6, the J gene TRBJ2-3; 13 bases fit TRBD2. The material sequenced was PBMCs. This chain's CDR3 is CASSKRTSGGGADTQYF. The CDR3 DNA follows: TGTGCCAGCAGCAAGCGGACTAGCGGGGGTGGGGCAGATACGCAGTATTTT.